Listed below are T cell receptor beta chains from one sample, sequenced in a study of chemoradiotherapy in HPV16-positive cancers. TCRdb keeps only in-frame clones here, not all; method: immunoSEQ multiplex PCR. This table holds tens of thousands of clones, more than 75% found once. The source was blood, collected from a patient who underwent chemoradiotherapy. The receptors were gathered from a human donor with HPV-associated anogenital cancer. Both conserved end residues are part of each CDR3. The order of the fields is D gene, clone size, J gene, V gene, CDR3 protein, CDR3 DNA. D genes are given only for firm matches. Size tells how often a clone was seen (once, few, many) or the class of an expanded clone, and some rows leave it out.

>TRBD2|.|TRBJ2-3|TRBV10-3
CAISDPAGGRTDTQYF
TGTGCCATCAGTGACCCAGCGGGAGGTCGCACAGATACGCAGTATTTT
>.|.|TRBJ2-5|TRBV7-7
CASSFGSQETQYF
TGTGCTAGCAGCTTCGGTAGTCAAGAGACCCAGTACTTC
>.|.|TRBJ2-2|TRBV19
CASSPGTGQYTGELFF
TGTGCCAGTAGTCCGGGGACCGGACAGTACACCGGGGAGCTGTTTTTT
>.|few|TRBJ2-1|TRBV5-1
CASTRQDLREQFF
TGCGCCAGCACCAGGCAGGACTTAAGAGAGCAGTTCTTC
>TRBD1|.|TRBJ2-1|TRBV7-9
CASSIIGQVGSYNEQFF
TGTGCCAGCAGCATCATCGGACAGGTGGGCTCCTACAATGAGCAGTTCTTC
>TRBD2|.|TRBJ2-3|TRBV5-1
CASSSSGPSYTDTQYF
TGCGCCAGCAGCTCTAGCGGCCCGTCTTACACAGATACGCAGTATTTT
>.|medium-sized|TRBJ2-7|TRBV9
CASSSDGDSYEQYF
TGTGCCAGCAGCTCCGATGGGGACTCCTACGAGCAGTACTTC
>TRBD1|.|TRBJ1-1|TRBV5-4
CASSLNRGHGDTEAFF
TGTGCCAGCAGCTTGAACAGGGGCCATGGGGACACTGAAGCTTTCTTT
>TRBD1|.|TRBJ2-2|TRBV30
CAWSGQGATGELFF
TGTGCCTGGAGTGGACAGGGGGCAACCGGGGAGCTGTTTTTT
>TRBD1|.|TRBJ2-7|TRBV2
CASSVDRGRDGEQYF
TGTGCCAGCAGTGTCGACAGGGGCCGCGACGGGGAGCAGTACTTC
>TRBD1|.|TRBJ2-3|TRBV9
CASSAQGASDTQYF
TGTGCCAGCAGCGCACAGGGGGCTTCAGATACGCAGTATTTT
>TRBD2|.|TRBJ2-7|TRBV13
CASSGGTSGRIWDYEQYF
TGTGCCAGCAGCGGAGGGACTAGCGGGCGGATCTGGGACTACGAGCAGTACTTC
>.|.|TRBJ2-2|TRBV27
CASSFGQYTGELFF
TGTGCCAGCAGTTTCGGCCAGTACACCGGGGAGCTGTTTTTT
>.|once|TRBJ1-5|TRBV4-2
CASSQERGQPQHF
TGTGCCAGCAGCCAAGAGAGGGGTCAGCCCCAGCATTTT
>TRBD2|.|TRBJ2-7|TRBV13
CASSLKFPGLAGGYEQYF
TGTGCCAGCAGCCTCAAATTTCCGGGACTAGCGGGAGGCTACGAGCAGTACTTC
>.|.|TRBJ1-2|TRBV7-3
CASGRGRGYTF
TGTGCCAGCGGCCGAGGACGGGGATACACCTTC
>.|.|TRBJ1-6|TRBV21-1
CASSRRGKPTVNNSPLHF
TGTGCCAGCAGCAGGCGAGGTAAACCGACAGTTAATAATTCACCCCTCCACTTT
>TRBD1|.|TRBJ1-2|TRBV6-5
CASRLQGFGYTF
TGTGCCAGCAGACTACAGGGGTTTGGCTACACCTTC
>.|.|TRBJ2-2|TRBV30
CAWDPKQGYTGELFF
TGTGCCTGGGATCCTAAACAAGGTTACACCGGGGAGCTGTTTTTT
>TRBD1|.|TRBJ1-1|TRBV14
CASSRGTASAFF
TGTGCCAGCAGCCGCGGGACAGCATCAGCTTTCTTT
>.|.|TRBJ1-6|TRBV5-4
CASSLRNRLGSPLHF
TGTGCCAGCAGCTTGCGGAATCGACTGGGATCACCCCTCCACTTT
>TRBD1|.|TRBJ2-3|TRBV7-2
CASSSRDRDTDTQYF
TGTGCCAGCAGCTCCCGGGACAGGGACACAGATACGCAGTATTTT
>.|.|TRBJ1-4|TRBV2
CASREERFEKLFF
TGTGCCAGCAGAGAAGAGAGGTTCGAAAAACTGTTTTTT
>.|.|TRBJ1-3|TRBV15
CATARQEAGNTIYF
TGTGCCACGGCTAGACAGGAGGCTGGAAACACCATATATTTT
>.|.|TRBJ1-1|TRBV7-6
CASSLMSDKEAFF
TGTGCCAGCAGCTTAATGTCAGACAAGGAAGCTTTCTTT
>.|.|TRBJ1-5|TRBV19
CASSNDRSYQPQHF
TGTGCCAGTAGTAACGACAGGAGTTATCAGCCCCAGCATTTT
>TRBD1|.|TRBJ2-1|TRBV19
CASSIDGEVFTGTEQFF
TGTGCCAGTAGTATAGATGGCGAAGTCTTTACCGGGACAGAACAGTTCTTC
>TRBD1|few|TRBJ2-7|TRBV11-2
CASRWTGGTYEQYF
TGTGCCAGCAGGTGGACAGGGGGTACCTACGAGCAGTACTTC